This T cell receptor beta chain comes out of a study of T cells in Graves' hyperthyroidism and ophthalmopathy. Deletions cut 4 bases from V and 4 bases from J, with 11 bases between. The CDR3 sequence is 13 residues long. Germline CDR1 reads SGHRS; CDR2 reads YFSETQ. RNA transcripts yielded amplified TCR beta CDR3 regions. HTBI primers drove first-round RT-PCR of the TCR CDR3. A single record per CDR3 protein comes from TCRdb applying MiXCR to the multiplex PCR reads. The sample contains about 250,000 distinct CDR3 sequences, approximately 23% of which appear only once. In its sample, this clonotype was seen many times.

This chain links TRBV5-1 with TRBJ1-2; no reliable D call. The TCR sequence derives from a woman between 40 and 55 years old with Graves' ophthalmopathy. Sequenced input: blood. The chain's CDR3 is CASSPGETYGYTF. The CDR3 DNA follows: TGCGCCAGCAGCCCTGGCGAGACCTATGGCTACACCTTC.